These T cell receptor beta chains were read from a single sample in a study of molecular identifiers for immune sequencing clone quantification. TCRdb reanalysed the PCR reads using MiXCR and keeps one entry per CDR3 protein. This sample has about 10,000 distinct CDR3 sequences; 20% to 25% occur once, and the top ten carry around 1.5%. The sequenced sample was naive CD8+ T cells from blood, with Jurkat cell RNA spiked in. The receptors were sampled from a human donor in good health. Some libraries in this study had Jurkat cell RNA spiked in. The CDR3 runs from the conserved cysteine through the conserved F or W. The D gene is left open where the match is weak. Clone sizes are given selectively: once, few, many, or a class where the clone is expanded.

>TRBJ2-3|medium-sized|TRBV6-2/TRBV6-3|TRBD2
TGTGCCAGCAGTTACCCCAGCGGGGGGACTAGCACAGATACGCAGTATTTT
CASSYPSGGTSTDTQYF
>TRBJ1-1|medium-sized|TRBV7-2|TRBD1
TGTGCCAGCAGCTTAGTAACAGGGGGCGCAGCAACTGAAGCTTTCTTT
CASSLVTGGAATEAFF
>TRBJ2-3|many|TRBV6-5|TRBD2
TGTGCCAGCAGCTTTCGACTAGCGGGAAATTTGAATACGCAGTATTTT
CASSFRLAGNLNTQYF
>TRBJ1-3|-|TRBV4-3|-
TGCGCCAGCAGCCAAGATCGCGACAACCATCCTGGAACCACCATATATTTT
CASSQDRDNHPGTTIYF
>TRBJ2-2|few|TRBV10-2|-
TGCGCCAGCAGTGACGGCGGGGAGCTGTTTTTT
CASSDGGELFF
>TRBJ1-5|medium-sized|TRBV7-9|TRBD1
TGTGCCAGCAGTCAGGGACAGGGCAATCAGCCCCAGCATTTT
CASSQGQGNQPQHF
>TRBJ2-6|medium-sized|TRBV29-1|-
TGCAGCGTATTTACTACAGTCTCTGGGGCCAACGTCCTGACTTTC
CSVFTTVSGANVLTF
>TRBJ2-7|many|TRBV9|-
TGTGCCAGCAGCCCTGGACAGCGGAACTACGAGCAGTACTTC
CASSPGQRNYEQYF
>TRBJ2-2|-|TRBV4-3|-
TGCGCCAGCAGCAAATCAGAGGTGACAACGAACACCGGGGAGCAGTTTTTT
CASSKSEVTTNTGEQFF
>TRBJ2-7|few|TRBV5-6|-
TGTGCCAGCAGCTTCGTCAGAAATTCCTACGAGCAGTACTTC
CASSFVRNSYEQYF
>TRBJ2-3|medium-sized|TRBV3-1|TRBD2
TGTGCCAGCAGCGAAGCTACTAGCGGGGGGGCCTCGGATACGCAGTATTTT
CASSEATSGGASDTQYF
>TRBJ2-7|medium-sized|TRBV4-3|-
TGCGCCAGCAGCCAAGATAGGGGGGGGTACGAGCAGTACTTC
CASSQDRGGYEQYF
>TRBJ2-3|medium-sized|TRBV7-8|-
TGTGCCAGCAGCTTTTCCGCAGATACGCAGTATTTT
CASSFSADTQYF
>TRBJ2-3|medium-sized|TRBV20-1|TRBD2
TGCAGTGCCGATAGCGGGACCCGCACAGATACGCAGTATTTT
CSADSGTRTDTQYF
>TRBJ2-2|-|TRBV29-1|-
TGCAACGTTGTTTCATTGGGCGGGGAGCTGTTTTTT
CNVVSLGGELFF
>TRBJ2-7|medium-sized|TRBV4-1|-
TGCGCCAGCAGCCCGGCGGGGTCCTACGAGCAGTACTTC
CASSPAGSYEQYF
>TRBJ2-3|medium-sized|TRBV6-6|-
TGTGCCAGCAGCCACAACAGCCGGGCGCCTAGCACAGATACGCAGTATTTT
CASSHNSRAPSTDTQYF
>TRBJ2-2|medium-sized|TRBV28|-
TGTGCCAGCGGGAGGCCAGACGACACCGGGGAGCTGTTTTTT
CASGRPDDTGELFF
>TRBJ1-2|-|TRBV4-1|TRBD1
TGCGCCAGCAGCCCCCCGGGACAGGGGGCGCGAAGCTATGGCTACACCTTC
CASSPPGQGARSYGYTF
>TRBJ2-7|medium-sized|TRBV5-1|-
TGCGCCAGCAGCTTGGAACCCTCCTCGAGTTACGAGCAGTACTTC
CASSLEPSSSYEQYF
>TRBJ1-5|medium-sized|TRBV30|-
TGTGCCTGGAGTGAAAAAGGACAGCCCCAGCATTTT
CAWSEKGQPQHF
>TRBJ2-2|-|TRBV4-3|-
TGCGCCAGCAGCCAAGATAGGTTCTACCCGGAGCTGTTTTTT
CASSQDRFYPELFF
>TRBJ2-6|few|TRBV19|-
TGTGCCAGTAGTATAGACGGGGGCCCTGGGGCCAACGTCCTGACTTTC
CASSIDGGPGANVLTF
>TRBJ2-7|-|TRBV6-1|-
TGTGCCAGCAGTGAAGAACGGGGGTATGGTTACGAGCAGTACTTC
CASSEERGYGYEQYF
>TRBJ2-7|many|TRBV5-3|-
TGTGCCGGAAGGACTGAACCACTATTAAGCTCCTACGAGCAGTACTTC
CAGRTEPLLSSYEQYF
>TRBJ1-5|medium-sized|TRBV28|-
TGTGCCAGCAGCCTCTCGGCTTGGAATCAGCCCCAGCATTTT
CASSLSAWNQPQHF
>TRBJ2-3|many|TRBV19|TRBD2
TGTGCCAGTAGTATGAAGGGAGGGGTCCCAGATACGCAGTATTTT
CASSMKGGVPDTQYF
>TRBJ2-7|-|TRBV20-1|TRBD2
TGCAGTGCTAGAGATTGGACTAGCGGAGACTACGAGCAGTACTTC
CSARDWTSGDYEQYF
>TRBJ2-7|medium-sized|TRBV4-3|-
TGCGCCAGCAGCCAAGTGAAGGGGAGCTCCTACGAGCAGTACTTC
CASSQVKGSSYEQYF
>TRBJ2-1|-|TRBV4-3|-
TGCGCCAGCAGCCAGTCCCTTGGTTTCGGGACGGGGAATGAGCAGTTCTTC
CASSQSLGFGTGNEQFF
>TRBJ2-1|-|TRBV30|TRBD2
TGTGCCTGCAGCGGGGGGGCGGATTACAATGAGCAGTTCTTC
CACSGGADYNEQFF
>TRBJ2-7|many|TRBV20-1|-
TGCAGTGCTAGAGACCAAGGGGGGGCCCCATACGAGCAGTACTTC
CSARDQGGAPYEQYF
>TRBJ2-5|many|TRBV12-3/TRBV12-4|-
TGTGCCAGCAGTTTATATCTGGCGGAGACCCAGTACTTC
CASSLYLAETQYF
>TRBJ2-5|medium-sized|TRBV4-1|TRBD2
TGCGCCAGCAGCCAAGTACTAGCGGGGGGTTCAGAGACCCAGTACTTC
CASSQVLAGGSETQYF
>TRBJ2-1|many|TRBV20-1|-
TGCAGTGCTAGAGGTAGCGGATACTACAATGAGCAGTTCTTC
CSARGSGYYNEQFF
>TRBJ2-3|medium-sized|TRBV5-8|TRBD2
TGTGCCAGCAGCCGAGCTAGCGGGAGGCAAGATACGCAGTATTTT
CASSRASGRQDTQYF
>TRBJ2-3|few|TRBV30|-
TGTGCCTGGAGGGTTTTTCCGAGAAGTGGTCACACAGATACGCAGTATTTT
CAWRVFPRSGHTDTQYF
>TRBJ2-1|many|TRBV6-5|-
TGTGCCAGCACAGCAGGGCCCCAGCGAGCTCAATTCTTC
CASTAGPQRAQFF
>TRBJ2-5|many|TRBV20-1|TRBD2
TGCAGTGCTACAACTAGCGGGAGGAATGAAGAGACCCAGTACTTC
CSATTSGRNEETQYF
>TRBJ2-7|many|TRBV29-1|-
TGCACTGATCGATTTTGTGGGCCAAGGCTTAGATACGAGCAGTACTTC
CTDRFCGPRLRYEQYF
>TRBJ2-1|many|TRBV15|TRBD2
TGTGCCACCAGCAGCCTCGCTAGCGGGACTGCCAATGAGCAGTTCTTC
CATSSLASGTANEQFF
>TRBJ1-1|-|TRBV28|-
TGTGCCAGCAGTGAAGGACAGACAAACACAGAAGTCTTCTTT
CASSEGQTNTEVFF
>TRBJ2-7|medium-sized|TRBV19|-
TGTGCCAGTAGTATTGGGGGGGGGCCCTACGAGCAGTACTTC
CASSIGGGPYEQYF
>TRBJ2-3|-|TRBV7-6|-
TGTGCCAGCAGCTTAGCAGTGGGCGCGGGGGATACGCAGTATTTT
CASSLAVGAGDTQYF
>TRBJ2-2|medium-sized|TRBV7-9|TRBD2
TGTGCCAGCAGCCAAACCGGGGGGAAGGACACCGGGGAGCTGTTTTTT
CASSQTGGKDTGELFF
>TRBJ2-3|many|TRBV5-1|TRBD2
TGCGCCAGCAGCCCCGGACTAGCGGGAGTTCCAGATGCGCAGTATTTT
CASSPGLAGVPDAQYF
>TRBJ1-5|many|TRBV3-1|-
TGTGCCAGCAGCCATTGGGACAGCAATCAGCCCCAGCATTTT
CASSHWDSNQPQHF
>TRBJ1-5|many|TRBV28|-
TGTGCCAGCAGCCGGAATCAGCCCCAGCATTTT
CASSRNQPQHF
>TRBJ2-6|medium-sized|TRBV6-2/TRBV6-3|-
TGTGCCAGCAGTTACAGGGCCTCTGGGGCCAACGTCCTGACTTTC
CASSYRASGANVLTF
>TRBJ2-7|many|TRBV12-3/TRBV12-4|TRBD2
TGTGCCAGCAGTTCTCGGCGGGGGTACTACGAGCAGTGCTTC
CASSSRRGYYEQCF
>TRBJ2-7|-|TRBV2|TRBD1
TGTGCCAGCAGTGAATCCCCGGACAGGGTCCTTTACGAGCAGTACTTC
CASSESPDRVLYEQYF
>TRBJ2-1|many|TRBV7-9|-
TGTGCCAGCAGCCTAAGCAGAGCCTACAATGAGCAGTTCTTC
CASSLSRAYNEQFF
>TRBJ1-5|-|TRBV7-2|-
TGTGCCAGCAGCTTAGCGCCCCACGGTGGGCAGCCCCCGCATTTT
CASSLAPHGGQPPHF
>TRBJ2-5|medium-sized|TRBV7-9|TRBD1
TGTGCCAGCAGCACCAAACAGGGGGCGTTGGAGACCCAGTACTTC
CASSTKQGALETQYF
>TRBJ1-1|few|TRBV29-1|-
TGCAGCGTTGAAGGGGCGGACACTGAAGCTTTCTTT
CSVEGADTEAFF